These 25 T cell receptor beta chains share one sample of origin, sequenced in a study of blood T cell repertoires in COVID-19. TCRdb's copy holds only in-frame clones and misses some; the assay was immunoSEQ multiplex PCR. Of approximately 230,000 clones listed, about 88% are singletons. The specimen sequenced was peripheral blood. The receptors stem from a woman between 40 and 55 years old who had recovered from COVID-19.

The chain recombines TRBV18 with TRBJ1-2; D is possibly TRBD1 (6 bases). Germline CDR1 reads KGHSH; CDR2 reads LQKENI. V was cut by 1 base and J by 5 bases, with 14 bases left in between. The CDR3 is 15 amino acids. CDR3 sequence: CASSPLDAGQYGYTF. As DNA, the CDR3 is TGTGCCAGCTCACCACTTGATGCTGGACAGTATGGCTACACCTTC.

This chain connects TRBV4-1 to TRBJ2-2; the D is unclear. The V gene's germline CDR1 is MGHRA and CDR2 YSYEKL. The germline V and J ends were trimmed by 3 bases and 7 bases, with 12 bases remaining between them. This CDR3 is 14 amino acids long. CDR3 protein: CASSHGEERGELFF. The CDR3 DNA reads as TGCGCCAGCAGCCATGGCGAGGAACGCGGGGAGCTGTTTTTT.

V gene TRBV11-3 combines with J gene TRBJ1-2; TRBD1 agrees at 8 bases. CDR1 and CDR2 (germline): SGHNT, YENEEA. There are 13 residues in the CDR3. The V segment lost 1 base and the J segment 7 bases; nucleotides outside the gene matches: 2. The CDR3 loop is CASSLGQGAGYTF. The DNA for the CDR3 is TGTGCCAGCAGCTTAGGCCAGGGGGCTGGCTACACCTTC.

The chain links TRBV4-1 to TRBJ1-3; D uncertain. The CDR3 consists of 16 residues. The germline V and J ends were trimmed by 0 bases and 1 base, with 10 bases remaining between them. Germline CDR1 is MGHRA and CDR2 is YSYEKL. The CDR3 loop is CASSQDQGRSGNTIYF. The CDR3 region has the DNA TGCGCCAGCAGCCAAGATCAAGGCAGGTCTGGAAACACCATATATTTT.

V is TRBV2 and J is TRBJ1-1, with 9 nucleotides matching TRBD1. Per the germline V gene, CDR1 is SNHLY and CDR2 is FYNNEI. Trimming cost V 6 bases and J 6 bases; bases outside gene matches: 5. The CDR3 sequence is 13 residues long. The DNA of the CDR3 is TGTGCCAGCAGACAGGGGGCCCTGGCTGAAGCTTTCTTT. Translated: CASRQGALAEAFF.

The rearrangement joins TRBV27 to TRBJ2-1; D remains unclear. This CDR3 region has 14 residues. CDR1 and CDR2 (germline): MNHEY, SMNVEV (reference sequence). The V and J ends lost 5 bases and 8 bases respectively, with 16 bases between them. The CDR3 here is CASSPRSAWDEQFF. The CDR3 DNA reads TGTGCCAGCAGTCCGAGGTCCGCCTGGGATGAGCAGTTCTTC.

CDR3 nucleotide sequence: TGTGCCAGCAGTTTATGGGGACAGGGGGCGCTCGGTGGCTACACCTTC. This translates into CASSLWGQGALGGYTF. The chain is built from TRBV28 and TRBJ1-2; 12 nucleotides line up with TRBD1. CDR1 and CDR2 (germline): MDHEN, SYDVKM. J lost 7 bases, V lost 0 bases, and 6 bases had no gene match. This CDR3 is 16 amino acids long.

This clone was picked up one time. This chain links TRBV19 with TRBJ2-3; weak D call: TRBD2 (5 bases). Germline V gives CDR1 LNHDA, CDR2 SQIVND (reference sequence). V lost 8 bases to trimming and J lost 3 bases, with 15 bases between them. There are 14 residues in the CDR3. CDR3 residues: CASRKRDETDTQYF. The DNA for the CDR3 is TGTGCCAGTCGGAAGAGGGATGAAACAGATACGCAGTATTTT.

DNA for the CDR3: TGTGCCAGCAGTTCTTACCGACAGGGAAGCCTCAATTCTGGAAACACCATATATTTT. Amino acid sequence: CASSSYRQGSLNSGNTIYF. The chain couples TRBV28 to TRBJ1-3, with 7 bases identical to TRBD1. The CDR3 sequence is 19 residues long. Unmatched junction bases numbered 16, after V lost 4 bases and J lost 1 base. In germline, CDR1 is MDHEN, CDR2 SYDVKM.

The chain carries TRBV3-1 (or the pseudogene TRBV3-2) and TRBJ1-3; D possibly corresponds to TRBD1 (6 bases). Germline assignment: CDR1 LGHDT and CDR2 YNNKEL (reference sequence). Trimming left V 8 bases short and J 14 bases short, with 37 bases between. The CDR3 has 18 amino acids. CDR3 nucleotides: TGTGCCAGCCTCAGAGAGCAGGCGAGACAGCGACCTGGAAACAGGGTATATTTT. Translating it yields CASLREQARQRPGNRVYF.

The chain couples TRBV24-1 to TRBJ2-1; 11 bases are shared with TRBD2. After removal of 2 bases from V and 4 bases from J, the junction contained 6 bases not matched to a gene. This CDR3 is 17 amino acids long. From germline, CDR1 is KGHDR and CDR2 SFDVKD. The CDR3 reads CATSDSRTSGPYNEQFF. The DNA for the CDR3 is TGTGCCACCAGTGATTCACGGACTAGCGGGCCTTACAATGAGCAGTTCTTC.

This chain joins TRBV30 and TRBJ2-2; the match to TRBD2 covers 11 bases. This CDR3 is built from 17 residues. V lost 0 bases to trimming and J lost 3 bases; unmatched junction nucleotides: 6. Looked up from germline, CDR1 is GTSNPN and CDR2 is SVGIG (reference sequence). CDR3 DNA: TGTGCCTGGAGTGTCCTAGCGGGAGGAAGGTACACCGGGGAGCTGTTTTTT. The encoded protein is CAWSVLAGGRYTGELFF.

The V and J genes are TRBV24-1 and TRBJ2-7; 8 bases line up with TRBD1. There are 18 residues in the CDR3. CDR1 is KGHDR, CDR2 SFDVKD, per germline. V trimming: 5 bases; J trimming: 3 bases; junction bases outside the gene matches: 17. CDR3 sequence reads: CATSVQGAIQPPIYEQYF. The CDR3, as DNA: TGTGCCACCAGTGTTCAGGGGGCGATTCAGCCCCCTATCTACGAGCAGTACTTC.

This clone has more than one count but fewer than ten. The chain combines TRBV7-9 with TRBJ2-7; TRBD1 is a possible D gene (6 bases). CDR3 length equals 12 residues. CDR1 and CDR2 from the germline V gene are SEHNR and FQNEAQ (reference sequence). The V end lost 7 bases, the J end lost 4 bases, and 11 bases lay between the germline ends. The CDR3, as DNA: TGTGCCAGCACTAACAGGGATTACGAGCAGTACTTC. It codes for CASTNRDYEQYF.

The chain carries TRBV7-9 and TRBJ2-2; 10 bases are shared with TRBD1. J was trimmed by 0 bases and V by 5 bases; bases with no gene match: 0. This CDR3 is built from 15 residues. Per germline, CDR1 SEHNR and CDR2 FQNEAQ (reference sequence). DNA for the CDR3: TGTGCCAGCAGCGGACAGGGGGCGAACACCGGGGAGCTGTTTTTT. It encodes CASSGQGANTGELFF.

The chain employs TRBV3-1 (or the pseudogene TRBV3-2) and TRBJ1-2; 8 positions match TRBD1. The V gene's germline CDR1 is LGHDT and CDR2 YNNKEL (reference sequence). The CDR3 covers 14 residues. V shed 3 bases and J 4 bases; nucleotides not matched to a gene: 4. Here the CDR3 reads CASSQTGAGYGYTF. CDR3 DNA: TGTGCCAGCAGCCAGACAGGGGCAGGCTATGGCTACACCTTC.

The chain couples TRBV4-2 to TRBJ1-6; D not resolved. Germline loops: CDR1 LGHNA, CDR2 YNFKEQ. The CDR3 is 13 amino acids. V lost 0 bases and J 8 bases, leaving 5 bases between the germline ends. CDR3 amino acids: CASSQDRYSPLHF. Here the CDR3 DNA reads TGTGCCAGCAGCCAAGACAGATATTCACCCCTCCACTTT.

This clone was seen only a few times. The chain uses TRBV6-1 and TRBJ1-5, with 8 bases lining up with TRBD1. Germline V CDR1 and CDR2: MNHNS, SASEGT. The CDR3 extends over 17 amino acids. With V trimmed by 1 base and J by 6 bases, 11 bases remained unmatched. The CDR3 DNA reads TGTGCCAGCAGTGAAGACAGGGGGGGACGAAGTAGTCAGCCCCAGCATTTT. It specifies CASSEDRGGRSSQPQHF.

This chain links TRBV29-1 with TRBJ2-1, with 7 bases matching TRBD2. The ends lost 7 bases at V and 0 bases at J; junction bases unmatched: 9. The CDR3 extends over 15 amino acids. From germline, CDR1 is SQVTM and CDR2 ANQGSEA. The DNA of the CDR3 is TGCAGCGCCAGAACCGGGGGGAACTCCTACAATGAGCAGTTCTTC. Its protein product is CSARTGGNSYNEQFF.

The chain joins TRBV7-2 to TRBJ2-4; 13 nucleotides align to TRBD2. V was pared by 8 bases and J by 0 bases, with 4 bases of the junction left unmatched. This CDR3 comprises 16 residues. Germline V gene sequence: CDR1 SGHTA, CDR2 FQGNSA. The DNA of the CDR3 is TGTGCCAGCCGACTAGCGGGGGGCATAGCCAAAAACATTCAGTACTTC. It is translated as CASRLAGGIAKNIQYF.

This clone turned up a few times. Other DNA sequences from this sample encode an identical CDR3 as well. The chain couples TRBV6-5 to TRBJ1-3; a possible D gene is TRBD1 (5 bases). The CDR3 spans 14 residues. V was trimmed by 2 bases and J by 2 bases, leaving 7 bases between them. From germline, CDR1 is MNHEY and CDR2 SVGAGI. As DNA, the CDR3 is TGTGCCAGCAGTTACGGGACTGCTGGAAACACCATATATTTT. It yields the protein CASSYGTAGNTIYF.

CDR3 DNA sequence: TGTGCCTGGAGAGACAGGGCCCCTTCCTACGAGCAGTACTTC. Translating it yields CAWRDRAPSYEQYF. The chain joins TRBV30 to TRBJ2-7; 7 nucleotides align to TRBD1. CDR1 is GTSNPN and CDR2 is SVGIG in the germline V gene (reference sequence). Losses at the gene ends were 3 bases for V and 1 base for J; bases not matched to a gene: 6. There are 14 residues in the CDR3.

This chain joins TRBV7-9 and TRBJ2-4; 12 bases agree with TRBD1. Germline CDR1 SEHNR, CDR2 FQNEAQ (reference sequence). The CDR3 spans 15 residues. Losses at the gene ends were 3 bases for V and 8 bases for J; bases not matched to a gene: 5. The DNA of the CDR3 is TGTGCCAGCAGCTTGGGACAGGGGGCTTCTTACATTCAGTACTTC. As protein: CASSLGQGASYIQYF.

The rearrangement uses TRBV11-3 and TRBJ2-2, with TRBD2 matching over 13 bases. Trimming at V came to 5 bases and at J to 5 bases, leaving 2 bases not matched to a gene. CDR1 and CDR2 (germline): SGHNT, YENEEA. The CDR3 runs 15 residues. CDR3 loop: CASSMGLAGTGELFF. The CDR3 nucleotides are TGTGCCAGCAGCATGGGACTAGCGGGGACCGGGGAGCTGTTTTTT.

The chain employs TRBV19 and TRBJ1-2, with TRBD1 as a possible D gene (5 bases). Per germline, CDR1 LNHDA and CDR2 SQIVND (reference sequence). The CDR3 spans 13 residues. V lost 6 bases and J 10 bases, leaving 18 bases between the germline ends. CDR3 coding DNA: TGTGCCAGTAGAAACCGGGGGAGTTTCGACTACACCTTC. It is translated as CASRNRGSFDYTF.